These 30 T cell receptor beta chains came from one sample sequenced in a study of Ad26.COV2.S vaccination and SARS-CoV-2 variants. Treatment reported: around 19 received Ad26.COV2.S at low or high dose, single or two shots; roughly 5 received placebo; per-sample allocation not given. The investigators took samples on day 63 after the first vaccine or placebo injection. This table comes from immunoSEQ multiplex PCR, and its TCRdb copy is limited to in-frame clones, with some not included. Here the sample spans about 320,000 clones, over 80% being singletons. The sample here was peripheral blood, taken in a trial of Ad26.COV2.S vaccine versus placebo. The receptors were sampled from a person aged 18-65 years who received the Ad26.COV2.S COVID-19 vaccine or a placebo.

The rearrangement uses TRBV7-9 and TRBJ1-1; a possible D gene is TRBD1 (6 bases). CDR1 and CDR2 from the germline V gene are SEHNR and FQNEAQ (reference sequence). The CDR3 is 14 amino acids. The V end lost 6 bases, the J end lost 0 bases, and 11 bases lay between the germline ends. CDR3 protein: CASSLTGLNTEAFF. Written as DNA, the CDR3 is TGTGCCAGCAGTTTGACAGGCCTGAACACTGAAGCTTTCTTT.

This chain links TRBV28 with TRBJ2-7, with unresolved D. The V and J ends lost 3 bases and 5 bases respectively, with 11 bases between them. Germline CDR1 reads MDHEN; CDR2 reads SYDVKM. The CDR3 sequence is 13 residues long. CDR3 sequence (DNA): TGTGCCAGCAGTTTCCCAGGTCTGGACGAGCAGTACTTC. It specifies CASSFPGLDEQYF.

This chain connects TRBV4-1 to TRBJ2-3, with 7 bases aligning to TRBD2. The J segment lost 2 bases and the V segment lost 5 bases, leaving 25 bases of the junction unmatched. The CDR3 length is 21 residues. CDR1 and CDR2 (germline): MGHRA, YSYEKL. CDR3 bases: TGCGCCAGCAGCTCTACTTCCGGGACTAACGCTAATTTCAGATTCACAGATACGCAGTATTTT. Its translation: CASSSTSGTNANFRFTDTQYF.

The chain combines TRBV2 with TRBJ2-2, with a possible D match to TRBD1 (6 bases). The CDR3 spans 11 residues. V was trimmed by 7 bases and J by 7 bases, leaving 7 bases between them. Germline lookup yields CDR1 SNHLY and CDR2 FYNNEI. The CDR3 protein is CASTQGGELFF. CDR3 DNA: TGTGCCAGCACACAGGGCGGGGAGCTGTTTTTT.

The chain employs TRBV7-3 and TRBJ2-3; 8 nucleotides match TRBD2. V lost 3 bases, J lost 6 bases, and 8 bases stayed unmatched. Germline assignment: CDR1 SGHTA and CDR2 FQGTGA. CDR3 size: 15 residues. Here the CDR3 DNA reads TGTGCCAGCAGCTTTACCGGGACTAGGCTGGATACGCAGTATTTT. Protein product: CASSFTGTRLDTQYF.

This chain uses TRBV28 with TRBJ1-2; the D is unclear. This CDR3 is built from 13 residues. V lost 5 bases and J 2 bases, leaving 9 bases between the germline ends. Germline V gene lookup returns CDR1 MDHEN and CDR2 SYDVKM. The CDR3 sequence: CASSATWNYGYTF. The CDR3 nucleotides are TGTGCCAGCAGTGCGACATGGAACTATGGCTACACCTTC.

The V call is TRBV6-5, the J call TRBJ2-2; possibly TRBD2 for D (6 bases). Trimming took off 7 bases at V and 4 bases at J, with 16 bases between the two ends. This CDR3 has 15 amino acids. The germline V gene has CDR1 MNHEY and CDR2 SVGAGI. The CDR3 reads CASTKGTGPTGELFF. CDR3 bases: TGTGCCAGCACCAAGGGGACTGGACCCACCGGGGAGCTGTTTTTT.

The chain couples TRBV5-1 to TRBJ1-3, with 7 bases aligning to TRBD1. The CDR3 is 21 amino acids. Losses at the gene ends were 0 bases for V and 0 bases for J; bases not matched to a gene: 18. Germline loops: CDR1 SGHRS, CDR2 YFSETQ. CDR3 loop: CASSLGRGPTGTELSGNTIYF. In nucleotides, the CDR3 is TGCGCCAGCAGCTTGGGGAGGGGGCCAACGGGGACTGAACTCTCTGGAAACACCATATATTTT.

The CDR3 protein is CASSLDGNNSPLHF. In DNA form, the CDR3 reads TGTGCCAGCAGTTTGGACGGAAATAATTCACCCCTCCACTTT. The chain uses TRBV28 and TRBJ1-6; no clear D gene. From germline, CDR1 is MDHEN and CDR2 SYDVKM. CDR3 size: 14 residues. V shed 3 bases and J shed 5 bases, with 8 bases lying between them.

The V and J genes are TRBV10-2 and TRBJ2-7; 10 nucleotides align to TRBD1. The V gene's germline CDR1 is WSHSY and CDR2 SAAADI. The CDR3 totals 15 residues. With 2 bases clipped from V and 6 bases from J, the junction kept 7 bases outside the gene matches. The CDR3 sequence is CASSEPGDRGPEQYF. The DNA for the CDR3 is TGCGCCAGCAGTGAGCCTGGGGACAGGGGTCCCGAGCAGTACTTC.

The V and J genes are TRBV19 and TRBJ1-5; weak D call: TRBD1 (6 bases). Trimming took 6 bases from V and 7 from J, leaving 10 bases between them. The germline V gene has CDR1 LNHDA and CDR2 SQIVND (reference sequence). The CDR3 covers 12 residues. Here the CDR3 reads CASRRGWQPQHF. The DNA of the CDR3 is TGTGCCAGTAGAAGGGGGTGGCAGCCCCAGCATTTT. Complete variable domain (other parts from reference TRBV19 and TRBJ1-5): DGGITQSPKYLFRKEGQNVTLSCEQNLNHDAMYWYRQDPGQGLRLIYYSQIVNDFQKGDIAEGYSVSREKKESFPLTVTSAQKNPTAFYLCASRRGWQPQHFGDGTRLSIL.

The rearrangement joins TRBV5-1 to TRBJ1-1, with 8 bases fitting TRBD1. This CDR3 spans 17 amino acids. With 5 bases clipped from V and 0 bases from J, the junction kept 12 bases outside the gene matches. Germline CDR1 reads SGHRS; CDR2 reads YFSETQ. CDR3 sequence: CASSPLLLTGVNTEAFF. In DNA form, the CDR3 reads TGCGCCAGCAGTCCTCTCCTTTTGACAGGGGTGAACACTGAAGCTTTCTTT. Full variable domain (outside the CDR3, taken from reference TRBV5-1 and TRBJ1-1): KAGVTQTPRYLIKTRGQQVTLSCSPISGHRSVSWYQQTPGQGLQFLFEYFSETQRNKGNFPGRFSGRQFSNSRSEMNVSTLELGDSALYLCASSPLLLTGVNTEAFFGQGTRLTVV.

The chain couples TRBV28 to TRBJ2-1; D gene uncertain. The V end lost 4 bases, the J end lost 7 bases, and 11 bases lay between the germline ends. CDR3 length: 13 amino acids. The germline V gene has CDR1 MDHEN and CDR2 SYDVKM. The CDR3 loop reads CASSSLLINEQFF. CDR3 coding DNA: TGTGCCAGCAGTTCCCTCTTAATTAATGAGCAGTTCTTC.

The chain uses TRBV7-9 and TRBJ1-6; D unresolved. This CDR3 is built from 14 residues. CDR1 is SEHNR and CDR2 is FQNEAQ in the germline V gene (reference sequence). Trimming left V 4 bases short and J 7 bases short, with 11 bases between. Here the CDR3 reads CASSSPGQNSPLHF. Written as DNA, the CDR3 is TGTGCCAGCAGCTCACCGGGCCAGAATTCACCCCTCCACTTT.

The chain couples TRBV21-1 to TRBJ1-2; the table's D call TRBD1 went unverified against the DNA. TRBV21-1 is deemed a pseudogene. The CDR3 length is 14 residues. The CDR3 DNA is TGTGCCAGCAGCAAACCTAGGGGTGGCTATGGCTACACCTTC. Protein: CASSKPRGGYGYTF.

V is TRBV6-5 and J is TRBJ2-2, with 7 bases matching TRBD1. The germline gives CDR1 MNHEY, CDR2 SVGAGI. The CDR3 runs 14 residues. Trimming at V came to 5 bases and at J to 5 bases, leaving 5 bases not matched to a gene. CDR3 sequence (DNA): TGTGCCAGCAGTAGGCAGGGGGAGACCGGGGAGCTGTTTTTT. Translating it yields CASSRQGETGELFF.

This clone was picked up a small number of times. The V gene is TRBV6-1, the J gene TRBJ1-4; weak D call: TRBD1 (6 bases). Germline V gene data show CDR1 as MNHNS and CDR2 as SASEGT. V dropped 1 base and J dropped 10 bases, with 16 bases sitting between them. The CDR3 spans 15 residues. CDR3 sequence: CASSEGGALVRKLFF. The CDR3 DNA sequence: TGTGCCAGCAGTGAAGGGGGGGCCCTAGTTCGAAAACTGTTTTTT.

The V gene is TRBV28, the J gene TRBJ1-6, with unresolved D. CDR3 length: 12 amino acids. Germline V gives CDR1 MDHEN, CDR2 SYDVKM. V was trimmed by 2 bases and J by 10 bases, leaving 6 bases between them. CDR3: CASSLMGSPLHF. The DNA for the CDR3 is TGTGCCAGCAGTTTAATGGGGTCACCCCTCCACTTT.

CDR3 residues: CAGTGGDSPLHF. CDR3 DNA sequence: TGTGCCGGCACAGGGGGCGATTCACCCCTCCACTTT. V is TRBV6-5 and J is TRBJ1-6, with 9 positions matching TRBD1. Looked up from germline, CDR1 is MNHEY and CDR2 is SVGAGI. This CDR3 is 12 amino acids long. With V trimmed by 11 bases and J by 8 bases, 4 bases remained unmatched.

The sample holds a few counts of this clone. This chain links TRBV3-1 (or the pseudogene TRBV3-2) with TRBJ2-5; 8 positions agree with TRBD2. The V segment lost 1 base and the J segment 5 bases; nucleotides outside the gene matches: 12. The CDR3 length is 17 residues. CDR1 LGHDT and CDR2 YNNKEL come from the germline V gene (reference sequence). The CDR3 loop reads CASSQGASGLGGETQYF. The CDR3 DNA follows: TGTGCCAGCAGCCAAGGGGCTAGCGGGCTGGGTGGGGAGACCCAGTACTTC.

The DNA for the CDR3 is TGTGCCAGCTCGGTTAATCGGGACAGCTCCCCCCAGCCCCAGCATTTT. Its translation is CASSVNRDSSPQPQHF. The rearrangement links TRBV18 to TRBJ1-5, with 7 bases lining up with TRBD1. V was clipped by 6 bases and J by 7 bases; unmatched bases: 15. CDR1 is KGHSH and CDR2 is LQKENI in the germline V gene. The length of the CDR3 is 16 residues.

This clone has more than one count but fewer than ten. V is TRBV3-1 (or the pseudogene TRBV3-2) and J is TRBJ2-1, with TRBD1 matching over 9 bases. CDR1 is LGHDT, CDR2 YNNKEL, per germline (reference sequence). J lost 9 bases, V lost 9 bases, and 15 bases had no gene match. This CDR3 region has 15 residues. The CDR3 sequence is CASSPRDRVLREQFF. CDR3 in DNA: TGTGCCAGTTCTCCAAGGGACAGGGTTTTGCGTGAGCAGTTCTTC.

The chain joins TRBV7-3 to TRBJ2-2, with a weak D call TRBD1 (7 bases). Per germline, CDR1 SGHTA and CDR2 FQGTGA. V was cut by 0 bases and J by 4 bases, with 9 bases left in between. The CDR3 spans 15 residues. CDR3 protein: CASSLTRDSTGELFF. For the CDR3, the DNA is TGTGCCAGCAGCTTAACGCGGGACAGCACCGGGGAGCTGTTTTTT. Together with reference TRBV7-3 and TRBJ2-2, the CDR3 gives the full variable domain: GAGVSQTPSNKVTEKGKYVELRCDPISGHTALYWYRQSLGQGPEFLIYFQGTGAADDSGLPNDRFFAVRPEGSVSTLKIQRTERGDSAVYLCASSLTRDSTGELFFGEGSRLTVL.

The chain joins TRBV7-9 to TRBJ2-5, with 10 bases that match TRBD2. The length of the CDR3 is 16 residues. V trimming: 3 bases; J trimming: 5 bases; junction bases outside the gene matches: 9. Germline CDR1 SEHNR, CDR2 FQNEAQ (reference sequence). Written as DNA, the CDR3 is TGTGCCAGCAGCTTTATCCCGGGACTAGCGTTGGAGACCCAGTACTTC. This codes for CASSFIPGLALETQYF.

The J gene is TRBJ2-7, the V gene TRBV10-1; D is uncertain. V was shortened by 0 bases and J by 0 bases, with 9 bases between the two germline ends. The length of the CDR3 is 15 residues. Germline loops: CDR1 WNHNN, CDR2 SYGVQD (reference sequence). CDR3 region: CASSESSGISYEQYF. The CDR3 nucleotides read TGCGCCAGCAGTGAGTCTTCAGGAATCTCCTACGAGCAGTACTTC.

V usage is TRBV3-1 (or the pseudogene TRBV3-2) and J usage is TRBJ1-3, with 7 bases lining up with TRBD1. Germline CDR1 LGHDT, CDR2 YNNKEL (reference sequence). V lost 4 bases and J lost 2; bases outside the gene matches: 5. The CDR3 runs 15 residues. Here the CDR3 DNA reads TGTGCCAGCAGCCGAGGGGGCGAAGCTGGAAACACCATATATTTT. Translation: CASSRGGEAGNTIYF.

This chain uses TRBV19 with TRBJ2-5, with 7 positions matching TRBD1. Germline V CDR1 and CDR2: LNHDA, SQIVND (reference sequence). The CDR3 contains 15 residues. J gave up 5 bases and V 0 bases, and 6 bases lay outside the gene matches. The CDR3 DNA follows: TGTGCCAGTAGTATAGATTTCGGCAGGGGGGAGACCCAGTACTTC. Translating gives CASSIDFGRGETQYF.

The chain joins TRBV3-1 (or the pseudogene TRBV3-2) to TRBJ1-3; D is perhaps TRBD1 (6 bases). The germline gives CDR1 LGHDT, CDR2 YNNKEL (reference sequence). The V gene lost 1 base and the J gene lost 3 bases, with 16 bases spanning the gap. CDR3 length: 17 amino acids. The DNA for the CDR3 is TGTGCCAGCAGCCAAGGGGGCTACGGGGGCAGTGGAAACACCATATATTTT. Translated: CASSQGGYGGSGNTIYF.

J is TRBJ1-1 and V is TRBV13, with D possibly being TRBD1 (5 bases). The CDR3 loop spans 16 amino acids. V lost 0 bases and J 5 bases, leaving 16 bases between the germline ends. Germline V gene sequence: CDR1 PRHDT, CDR2 FYEKMQ (reference sequence). Here the CDR3 reads CASSLGWAGLITEAFF. In DNA form, the CDR3 reads TGTGCCAGCAGCTTAGGCTGGGCAGGGCTGATAACTGAAGCTTTCTTT.

The rearrangement joins TRBV5-1 to TRBJ2-4; tentative D call: TRBD1 (6 bases). The germline gives CDR1 SGHRS, CDR2 YFSETQ. V was shortened by 3 bases and J by 5 bases, with 9 bases between the two germline ends. This CDR3 contains 13 residues. In DNA form, the CDR3 reads TGCGCCAGCAGCTCGGACAGTGAAAACATTCAGTACTTC. Translated: CASSSDSENIQYF.